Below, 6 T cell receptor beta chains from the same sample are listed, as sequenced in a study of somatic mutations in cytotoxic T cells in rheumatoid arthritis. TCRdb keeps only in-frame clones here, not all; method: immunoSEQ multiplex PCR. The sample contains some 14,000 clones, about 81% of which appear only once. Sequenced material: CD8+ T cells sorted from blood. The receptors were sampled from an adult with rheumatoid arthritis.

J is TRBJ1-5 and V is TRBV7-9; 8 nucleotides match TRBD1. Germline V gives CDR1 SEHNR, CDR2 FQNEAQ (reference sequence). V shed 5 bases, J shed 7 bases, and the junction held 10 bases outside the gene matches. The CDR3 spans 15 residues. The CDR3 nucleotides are TGTGCCAGCAGCGCGACCACAGGGGGAGACCAGCCCCAGCATTTT. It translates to CASSATTGGDQPQHF.

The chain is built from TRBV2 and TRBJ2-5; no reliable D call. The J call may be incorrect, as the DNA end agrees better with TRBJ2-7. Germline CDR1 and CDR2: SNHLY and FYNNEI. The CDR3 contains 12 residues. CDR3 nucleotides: TGTGCCAGCAGTGGCGGTGTGATCGAGCAGTACTTC. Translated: CASSGGVIEQYF.

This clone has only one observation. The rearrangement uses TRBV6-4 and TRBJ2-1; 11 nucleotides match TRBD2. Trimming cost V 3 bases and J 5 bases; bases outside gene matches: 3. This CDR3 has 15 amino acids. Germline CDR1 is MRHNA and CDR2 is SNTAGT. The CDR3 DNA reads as TGTGCCAGCAGTGAGGGGACTAGCGGACACAATGAGCAGTTCTTC. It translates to CASSEGTSGHNEQFF.

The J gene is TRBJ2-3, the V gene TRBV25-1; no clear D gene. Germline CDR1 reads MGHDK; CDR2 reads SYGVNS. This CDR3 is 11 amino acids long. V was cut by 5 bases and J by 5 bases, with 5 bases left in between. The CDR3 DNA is TGTGCCAGCAGTCATAGAGATACGCAGTATTTT. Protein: CASSHRDTQYF.

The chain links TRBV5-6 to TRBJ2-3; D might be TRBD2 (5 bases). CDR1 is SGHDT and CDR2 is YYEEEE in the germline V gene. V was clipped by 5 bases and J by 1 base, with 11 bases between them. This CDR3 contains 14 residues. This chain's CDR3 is CASSTSGGTDTQYF. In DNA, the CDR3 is TGTGCCAGCAGTACTTCCGGGGGCACAGATACGCAGTATTTT.

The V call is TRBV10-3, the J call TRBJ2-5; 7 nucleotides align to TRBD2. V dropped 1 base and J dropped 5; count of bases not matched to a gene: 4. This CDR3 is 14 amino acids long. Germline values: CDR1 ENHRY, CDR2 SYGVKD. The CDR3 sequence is CAISEFAGEETQYF. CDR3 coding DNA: TGTGCCATCAGTGAGTTCGCGGGAGAGGAGACCCAGTACTTC.